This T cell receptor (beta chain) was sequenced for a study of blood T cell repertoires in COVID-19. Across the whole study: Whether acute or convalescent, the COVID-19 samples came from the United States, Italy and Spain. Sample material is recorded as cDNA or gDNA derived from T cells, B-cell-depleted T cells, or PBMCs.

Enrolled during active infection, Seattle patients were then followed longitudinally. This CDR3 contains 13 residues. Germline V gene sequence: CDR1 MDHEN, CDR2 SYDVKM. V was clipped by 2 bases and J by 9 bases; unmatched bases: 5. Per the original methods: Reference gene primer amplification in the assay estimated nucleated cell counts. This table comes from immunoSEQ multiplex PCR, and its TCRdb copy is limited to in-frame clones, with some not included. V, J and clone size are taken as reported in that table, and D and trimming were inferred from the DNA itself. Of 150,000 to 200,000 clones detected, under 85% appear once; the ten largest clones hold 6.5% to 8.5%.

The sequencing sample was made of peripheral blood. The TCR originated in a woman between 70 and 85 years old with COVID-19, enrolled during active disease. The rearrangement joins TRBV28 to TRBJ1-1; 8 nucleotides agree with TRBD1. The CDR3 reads CASSLRQGIQAFF. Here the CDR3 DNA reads TGTGCCAGCAGTTTAAGACAGGGGATCCAAGCTTTCTTT.